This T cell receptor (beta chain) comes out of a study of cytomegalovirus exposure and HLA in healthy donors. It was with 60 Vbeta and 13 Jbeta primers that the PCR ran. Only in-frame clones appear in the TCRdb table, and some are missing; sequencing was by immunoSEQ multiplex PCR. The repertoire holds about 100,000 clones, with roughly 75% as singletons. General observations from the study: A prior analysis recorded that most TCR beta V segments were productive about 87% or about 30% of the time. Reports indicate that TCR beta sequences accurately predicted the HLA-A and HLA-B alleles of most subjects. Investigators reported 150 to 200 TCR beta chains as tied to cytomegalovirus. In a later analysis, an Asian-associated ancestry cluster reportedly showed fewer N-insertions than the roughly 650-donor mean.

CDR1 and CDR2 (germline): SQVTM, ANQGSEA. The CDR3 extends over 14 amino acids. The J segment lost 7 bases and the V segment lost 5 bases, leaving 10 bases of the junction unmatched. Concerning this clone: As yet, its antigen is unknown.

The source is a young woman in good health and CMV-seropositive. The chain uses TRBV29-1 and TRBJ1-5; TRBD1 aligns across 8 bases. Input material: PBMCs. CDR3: CSVSWTGYKQPQHF. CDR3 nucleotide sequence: TGCAGCGTTAGTTGGACAGGGTATAAGCAGCCCCAGCATTTT.